This T cell receptor (beta chain) is from a study of cytomegalovirus exposure and HLA in healthy donors. Study-level findings and limits: Accounts indicate the classifier identified cytomegalovirus status with strong specificity and sensitivity.

V trimming: 3 bases; J trimming: 2 bases; junction bases outside the gene matches: 0. This CDR3 spans 14 amino acids. CDR1 and CDR2 (germline): MDHEN, SYDVKM. Remarks on this clone: What it binds is not known.

Sequencing used immunoSEQ multiplex PCR; TCRdb keeps in-frame clones, though not all of them. Among fewer than 85,000 clones listed, approximately 94% were seen once. Sequenced input: PBMCs. This receptor was obtained from a woman aged 18-30 years in good health and CMV-seronegative. The chain carries TRBV28 and TRBJ2-5; TRBD2 matches 10 bases. The CDR3 loop is CASSFSGGQETQYF. The DNA of the CDR3 is TGTGCCAGCAGTTTTAGCGGGGGGCAAGAGACCCAGTACTTC.